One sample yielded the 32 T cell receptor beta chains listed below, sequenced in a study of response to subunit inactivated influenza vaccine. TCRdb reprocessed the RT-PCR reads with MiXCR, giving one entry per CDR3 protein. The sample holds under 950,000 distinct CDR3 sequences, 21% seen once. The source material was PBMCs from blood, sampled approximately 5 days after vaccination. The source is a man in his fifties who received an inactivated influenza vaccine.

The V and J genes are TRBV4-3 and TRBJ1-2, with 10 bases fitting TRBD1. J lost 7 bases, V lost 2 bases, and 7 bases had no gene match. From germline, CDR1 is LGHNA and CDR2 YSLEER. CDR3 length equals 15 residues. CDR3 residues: CASSQPDRGQTGYTF. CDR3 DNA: TGCGCCAGCAGCCAACCCGACAGGGGGCAAACTGGCTACACCTTC.

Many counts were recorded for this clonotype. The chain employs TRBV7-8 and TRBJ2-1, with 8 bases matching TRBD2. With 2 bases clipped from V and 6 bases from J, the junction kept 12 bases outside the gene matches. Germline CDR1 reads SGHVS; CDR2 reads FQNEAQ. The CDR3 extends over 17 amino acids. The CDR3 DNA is TGTGCCAGCAGCTTAAGGGCTGCGAGCGGGGGCCCCAATGAGCAGTTCTTC. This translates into CASSLRAASGGPNEQFF.

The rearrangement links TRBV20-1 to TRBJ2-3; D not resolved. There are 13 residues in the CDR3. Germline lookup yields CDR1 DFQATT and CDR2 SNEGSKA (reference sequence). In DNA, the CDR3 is TGCAGCCCCTTGAGGCTTACCACAGATACGCAGTATTTT. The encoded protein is CSPLRLTTDTQYF.

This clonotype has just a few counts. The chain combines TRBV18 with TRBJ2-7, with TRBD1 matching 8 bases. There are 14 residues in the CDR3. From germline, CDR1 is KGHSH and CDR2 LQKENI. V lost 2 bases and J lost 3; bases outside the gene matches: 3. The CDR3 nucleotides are TGTGCCAGCTCACCATTGGACAGGGTCTACGAGCAGTACTTC. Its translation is CASSPLDRVYEQYF.

CDR3 in DNA: TGTGCCAGCTCACCTCAACTCGGACTAGCGGGAGACGAGCAGTACTTC. Protein product: CASSPQLGLAGDEQYF. The J gene is TRBJ2-7, the V gene TRBV18, with 13 bases fitting TRBD2. The CDR3 extends over 16 amino acids. Germline V gene data show CDR1 as KGHSH and CDR2 as LQKENI. V shed 3 bases, J shed 5 bases, and the junction held 7 bases outside the gene matches.

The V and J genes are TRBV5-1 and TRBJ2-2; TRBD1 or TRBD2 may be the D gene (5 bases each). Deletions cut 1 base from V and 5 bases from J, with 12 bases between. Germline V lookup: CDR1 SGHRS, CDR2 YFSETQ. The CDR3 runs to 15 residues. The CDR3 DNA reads TGCGCCAGCAGCTTGTATATGGGGGTGACCGGGGAGCTGTTTTTT. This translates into CASSLYMGVTGELFF.

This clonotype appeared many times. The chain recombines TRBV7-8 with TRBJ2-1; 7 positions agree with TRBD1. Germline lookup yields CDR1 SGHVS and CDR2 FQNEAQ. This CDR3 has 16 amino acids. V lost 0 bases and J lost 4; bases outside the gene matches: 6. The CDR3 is CASSLADRATYNEQFF. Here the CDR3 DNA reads TGTGCCAGCAGCTTAGCCGACAGGGCGACTTACAATGAGCAGTTCTTC.

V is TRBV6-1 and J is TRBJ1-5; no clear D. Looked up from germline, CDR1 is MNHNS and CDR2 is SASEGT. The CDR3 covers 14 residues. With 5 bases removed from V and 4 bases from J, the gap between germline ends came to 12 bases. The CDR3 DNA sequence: TGTGCCAGCAGTACCCTCGGCGGGAATCAGCCCCAGCATTTT. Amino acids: CASSTLGGNQPQHF.

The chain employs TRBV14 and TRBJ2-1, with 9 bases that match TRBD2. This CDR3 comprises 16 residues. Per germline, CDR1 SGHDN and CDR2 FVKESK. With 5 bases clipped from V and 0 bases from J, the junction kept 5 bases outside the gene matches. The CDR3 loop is CASSSRLAVSYNEQFF. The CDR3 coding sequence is TGTGCCAGCAGCTCCCGACTAGCGGTCTCCTACAATGAGCAGTTCTTC. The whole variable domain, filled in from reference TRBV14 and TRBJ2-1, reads EAGVTQFPSHSVIEKGQTVTLRCDPISGHDNLYWYRRVMGKEIKFLLHFVKESKQDESGMPNNRFLAERTGGTYSTLKVQPAELEDSGVYFCASSSRLAVSYNEQFFGPGTRLTVL.

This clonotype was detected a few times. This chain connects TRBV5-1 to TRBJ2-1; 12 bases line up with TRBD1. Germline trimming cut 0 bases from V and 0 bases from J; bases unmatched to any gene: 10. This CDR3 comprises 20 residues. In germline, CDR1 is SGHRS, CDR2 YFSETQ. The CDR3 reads CASSLAGTGGAWSSYNEQFF. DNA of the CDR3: TGCGCCAGCAGCTTGGCAGGGACAGGGGGCGCTTGGAGCTCCTACAATGAGCAGTTCTTC.

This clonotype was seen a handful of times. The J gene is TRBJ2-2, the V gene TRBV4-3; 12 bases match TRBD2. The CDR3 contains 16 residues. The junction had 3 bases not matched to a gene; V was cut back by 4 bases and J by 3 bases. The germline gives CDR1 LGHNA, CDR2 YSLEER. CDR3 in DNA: TGCGCCAGCAGCCGCAGACTAGCGGGAGACACCGGGGAGCTGTTTTTT. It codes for CASSRRLAGDTGELFF.

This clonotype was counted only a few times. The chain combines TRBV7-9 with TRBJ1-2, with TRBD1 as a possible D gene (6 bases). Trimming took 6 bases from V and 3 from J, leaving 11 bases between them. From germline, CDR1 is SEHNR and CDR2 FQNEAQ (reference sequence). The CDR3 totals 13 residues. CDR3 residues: CASRRGADYGYTF. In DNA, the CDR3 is TGTGCCAGCAGACGGGGGGCTGACTATGGCTACACCTTC.

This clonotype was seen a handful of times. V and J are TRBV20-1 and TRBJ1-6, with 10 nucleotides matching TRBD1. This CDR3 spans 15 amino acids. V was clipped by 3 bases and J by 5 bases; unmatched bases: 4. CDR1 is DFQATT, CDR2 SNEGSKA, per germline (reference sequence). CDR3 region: CSARTGGLNNSPLHF. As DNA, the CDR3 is TGCAGTGCTAGGACAGGGGGCCTTAATAATTCACCCCTCCACTTT.

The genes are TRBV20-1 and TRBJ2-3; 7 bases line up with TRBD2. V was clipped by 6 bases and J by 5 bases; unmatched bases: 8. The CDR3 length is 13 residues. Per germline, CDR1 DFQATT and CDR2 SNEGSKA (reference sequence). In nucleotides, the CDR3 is TGCAGTGCGGACCGGGGGGATCAAGATACGCAGTATTTT. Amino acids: CSADRGDQDTQYF.

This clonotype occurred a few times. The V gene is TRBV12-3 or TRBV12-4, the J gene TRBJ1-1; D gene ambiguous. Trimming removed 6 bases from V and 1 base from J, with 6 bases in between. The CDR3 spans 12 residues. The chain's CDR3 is CASSKGNTEAFF. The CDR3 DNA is TGTGCCAGCAGCAAGGGGAACACTGAAGCTTTCTTT.

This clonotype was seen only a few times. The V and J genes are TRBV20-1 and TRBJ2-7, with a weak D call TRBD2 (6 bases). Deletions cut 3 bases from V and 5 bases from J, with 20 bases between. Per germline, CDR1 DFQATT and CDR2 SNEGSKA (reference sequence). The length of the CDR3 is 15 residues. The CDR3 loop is CSASDPGLPSNEQYF. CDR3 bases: TGCAGTGCTAGTGATCCGGGACTTCCAAGTAACGAGCAGTACTTC.

CDR3 protein: CASSQETSGLVDTQYF. The CDR3 DNA reads as TGCGCCAGCAGCCAAGAGACTAGCGGTTTAGTGGATACGCAGTATTTT. V gene TRBV4-1 combines with J gene TRBJ2-3; 9 bases fit TRBD2. With 0 bases clipped from V and 6 bases from J, the junction kept 7 bases outside the gene matches. CDR1 and CDR2 from the germline V gene are MGHRA and YSYEKL. This CDR3 comprises 16 residues.

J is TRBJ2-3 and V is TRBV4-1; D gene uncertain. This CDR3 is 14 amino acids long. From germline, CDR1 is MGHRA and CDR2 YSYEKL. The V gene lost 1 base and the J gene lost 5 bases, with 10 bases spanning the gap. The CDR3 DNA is TGCGCCAGCAGCCAAGTCCAGGCAATAGATACGCAGTATTTT. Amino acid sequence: CASSQVQAIDTQYF.

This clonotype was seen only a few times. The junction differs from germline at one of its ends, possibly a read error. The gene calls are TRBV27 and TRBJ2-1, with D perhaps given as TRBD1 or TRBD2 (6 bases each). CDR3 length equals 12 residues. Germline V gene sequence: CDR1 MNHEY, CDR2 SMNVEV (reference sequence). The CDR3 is CASSLTRGAGVF. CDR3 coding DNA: TGTGCCAGCAGTTTAACTAGGGGGGCTGGGGTCTTC.

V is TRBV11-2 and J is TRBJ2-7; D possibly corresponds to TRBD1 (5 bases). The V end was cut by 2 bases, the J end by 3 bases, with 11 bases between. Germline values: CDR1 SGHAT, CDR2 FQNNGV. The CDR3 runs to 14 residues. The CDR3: CASSLQGPNYEQYF. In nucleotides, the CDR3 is TGTGCCAGCAGCTTACAGGGCCCCAACTACGAGCAGTACTTC.

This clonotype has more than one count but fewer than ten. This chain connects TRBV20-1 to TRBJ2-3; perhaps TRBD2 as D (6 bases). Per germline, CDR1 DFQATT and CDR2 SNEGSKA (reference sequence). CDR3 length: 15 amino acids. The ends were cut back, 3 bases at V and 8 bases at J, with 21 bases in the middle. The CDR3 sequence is CSASLGGPVAVTQYF. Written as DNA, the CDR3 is TGCAGTGCTAGTTTGGGGGGACCAGTCGCTGTTACGCAGTATTTT.

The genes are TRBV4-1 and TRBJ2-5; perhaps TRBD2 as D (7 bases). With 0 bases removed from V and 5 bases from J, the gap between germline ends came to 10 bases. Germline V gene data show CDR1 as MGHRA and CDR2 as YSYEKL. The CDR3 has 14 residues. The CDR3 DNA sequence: TGCGCCAGCAGCCAAGAGGGGGGGCTGGAGACCCAGTACTTC. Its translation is CASSQEGGLETQYF.

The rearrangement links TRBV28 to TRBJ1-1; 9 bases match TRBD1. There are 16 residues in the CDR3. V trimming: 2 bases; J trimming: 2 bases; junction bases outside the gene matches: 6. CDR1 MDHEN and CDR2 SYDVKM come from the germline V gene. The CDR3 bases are TGTGCCAGCAGTTTAGACAGGGGGGTTTTCAACACTGAAGCTTTCTTT. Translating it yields CASSLDRGVFNTEAFF.

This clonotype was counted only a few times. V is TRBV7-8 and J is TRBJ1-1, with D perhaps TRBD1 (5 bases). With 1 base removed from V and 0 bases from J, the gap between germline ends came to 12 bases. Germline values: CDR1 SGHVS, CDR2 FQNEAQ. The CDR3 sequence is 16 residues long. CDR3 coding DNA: TGTGCCAGCAGCTTAGGAGATTTGGGGGTGAACACTGAAGCTTTCTTT. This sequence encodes CASSLGDLGVNTEAFF.

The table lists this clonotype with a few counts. The CDR3 is CSASAGQINYGYTF. CDR3 DNA sequence: TGCAGTGCTAGCGCGGGACAGATTAACTATGGCTACACCTTC. The chain uses TRBV20-1 and TRBJ1-2; 7 nucleotides line up with TRBD1. Germline trimming cut 3 bases from V and 1 base from J; bases unmatched to any gene: 5. The germline CDR1 and CDR2 sequences are DFQATT and SNEGSKA (reference sequence). The CDR3 totals 14 residues.

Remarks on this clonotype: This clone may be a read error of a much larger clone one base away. This chain's CDR3 is CGARGVGGNTIYF. The CDR3 DNA follows: TGCGGTGCTAGAGGGGTTGGTGGAAACACCATATATTTT. The chain uses TRBV20-1 and TRBJ1-3; D is perhaps TRBD1 (5 bases). CDR1 and CDR2 from the germline V gene are DFQATT and SNEGSKA (reference sequence). This CDR3 has 13 residues.

DNA for the CDR3: TGTGCCAGCAGCTTAAATTCAGCTGGTGGTAGGGAGACCCAGTACTTC. This encodes CASSLNSAGGRETQYF. The rearrangement uses TRBV7-2 and TRBJ2-5; D unclear. Between the trimmed V and J ends, which lost 2 bases and 5 bases, there was a span of 18 bases. CDR3 size: 16 residues. Germline CDR1 is SGHTA and CDR2 is FQGNSA. The variable domain in full, completed from reference TRBV7-2 and TRBJ2-5, reads GAGVSQSPSNKVTEKGKDVELRCDPISGHTALYWYRQSLGQGLEFLIYFQGNSAPDKSGLPSDRFSAERTGGSVSTLTIQRTQQEDSAVYLCASSLNSAGGRETQYFGPGTRLLVL.

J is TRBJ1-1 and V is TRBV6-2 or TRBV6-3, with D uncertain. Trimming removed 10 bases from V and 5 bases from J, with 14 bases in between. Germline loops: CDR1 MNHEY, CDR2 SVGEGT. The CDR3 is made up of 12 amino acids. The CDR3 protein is CATRTKDTEAFF. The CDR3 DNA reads TGTGCCACCCGGACCAAGGATACTGAAGCTTTCTTT.

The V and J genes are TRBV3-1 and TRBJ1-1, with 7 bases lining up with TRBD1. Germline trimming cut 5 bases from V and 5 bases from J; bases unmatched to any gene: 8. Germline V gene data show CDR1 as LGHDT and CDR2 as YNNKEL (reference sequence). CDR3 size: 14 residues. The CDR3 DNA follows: TGTGCCAGCAGCGGAGGGGGCAAGGGTACTGAAGCTTTCTTT. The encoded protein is CASSGGGKGTEAFF.

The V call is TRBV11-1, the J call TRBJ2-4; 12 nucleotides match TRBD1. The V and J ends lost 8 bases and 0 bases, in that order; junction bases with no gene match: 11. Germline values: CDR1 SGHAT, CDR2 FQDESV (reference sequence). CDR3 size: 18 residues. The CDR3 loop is CASAPRRDRGRAKNIQYF. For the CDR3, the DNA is TGTGCCAGCGCCCCTCGGAGGGACAGGGGGCGAGCCAAAAACATTCAGTACTTC. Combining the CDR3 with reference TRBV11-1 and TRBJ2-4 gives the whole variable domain EAEVAQSPRYKITEKSQAVAFWCDPISGHATLYWYRQILGQGPELLVQFQDESVVDDSQLPKDRFSAERLKGVDSTLKIQPAELGDSAMYLCASAPRRDRGRAKNIQYFGAGTRLSVL.

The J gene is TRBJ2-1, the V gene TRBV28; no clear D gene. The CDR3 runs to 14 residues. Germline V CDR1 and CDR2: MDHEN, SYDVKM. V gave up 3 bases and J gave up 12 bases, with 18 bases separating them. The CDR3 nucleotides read TGTGCCAGCAGTTTCATCCCCCCCTCCCACGGGCAGTTCTTC. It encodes CASSFIPPSHGQFF.

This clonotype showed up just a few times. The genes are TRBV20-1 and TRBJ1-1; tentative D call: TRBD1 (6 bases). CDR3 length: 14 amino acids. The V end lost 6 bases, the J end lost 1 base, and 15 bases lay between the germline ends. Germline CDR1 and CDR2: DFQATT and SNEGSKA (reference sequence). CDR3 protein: CSATPVTGNTEAFF. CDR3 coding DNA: TGCAGTGCAACCCCCGTGACAGGGAACACTGAAGCTTTCTTT.